A single sample gave rise to the 13 T cell receptor beta chains below, sequenced in a study of control samples from healthy donors and cancer patients. Profiled with immunoSEQ multiplex PCR; TCRdb holds only in-frame clones, not every one. The data hold approximately 170,000 clones, with around 90% observed a single time. Sequencing was carried out using blood. The receptors shown here come from a woman in her 30s in good health.

V and J are TRBV9 and TRBJ1-6, with D unclear. The germline V gene encodes CDR1 SGDLS and CDR2 YYNGEE. This CDR3 is built from 14 residues. V lost 4 bases, J lost 10 bases, and 15 bases lay in between. The DNA of the CDR3 is TGTGCCAGCAGCTCCGGAGCCTTAGAATCACCCCTCCACTTT. Its protein product is CASSSGALESPLHF.

The chain joins TRBV7-6 to TRBJ2-2; D is perhaps TRBD1 (5 bases). Germline CDR1 and CDR2: SGHVS and FNYEAQ. Trimming took off 5 bases at V and 4 bases at J, with 8 bases between the two ends. The CDR3 loop spans 13 amino acids. In DNA form, the CDR3 reads TGTGCCAGCAGCCGGACATTCACCGGGGAGCTGTTTTTT. Translating it yields CASSRTFTGELFF.

This chain joins TRBV5-4 and TRBJ1-6; D uncertain. Germline CDR1 reads SGHNT; CDR2 reads YYREEE (reference sequence). The length of the CDR3 is 13 residues. V was clipped by 4 bases and J by 5 bases, with 7 bases between them. The CDR3 region is CASSPENNSPLHF. CDR3 DNA: TGTGCCAGCAGCCCAGAAAATAATTCACCCCTCCACTTT.

The chain links TRBV19 to TRBJ1-1, with a possible D match to TRBD1 (6 bases). Looked up from germline, CDR1 is LNHDA and CDR2 is SQIVND (reference sequence). The CDR3 has 14 residues. Trimming removed 7 bases at V and 1 base at J, with 13 bases between. In DNA form, the CDR3 reads TGTGCCAGTACCTTACAGGGAGCGAACACTGAAGCTTTCTTT. Amino acid sequence: CASTLQGANTEAFF.

A single count supports this clone. The chain combines TRBV24-1 with TRBJ2-5; the D gene is possibly TRBD2 (5 bases). The CDR3 has 14 amino acids. V was clipped by 6 bases and J by 8 bases, with 18 bases between them. Germline V gene lookup returns CDR1 KGHDR and CDR2 SFDVKD. CDR3 nucleotide sequence: TGTGCCACCAGTTCCCCGGAGGCCCTGGAAACCCAGTACTTC. Amino acid sequence: CATSSPEALETQYF.

This chain joins TRBV9 and TRBJ2-2, with D possibly TRBD1 on 6 matching bases. CDR3 size: 15 residues. CDR1 and CDR2 from the germline V gene are SGDLS and YYNGEE. V dropped 0 bases and J dropped 6 bases, with 12 bases sitting between them. The CDR3 region is CASSVGGRGAGELFF. The CDR3 nucleotides read TGTGCCAGCAGCGTAGGAGGCAGGGGAGCCGGGGAGCTGTTTTTT.

The chain is built from TRBV5-5 and TRBJ2-7; D is ambiguous. The CDR3 runs 13 residues. Germline CDR1 is SGHKS and CDR2 is YYEKEE (reference sequence). The germline V and J ends were trimmed by 0 bases and 1 base, with 5 bases remaining between them. CDR3 protein: CASSLEGSYEQYF. The CDR3 bases are TGTGCCAGCAGCTTGGAGGGATCCTACGAGCAGTACTTC. Together with reference TRBV5-5 and TRBJ2-7, the CDR3 gives the full variable domain: DAGVTQSPTHLIKTRGQQVTLRCSPISGHKSVSWYQQVLGQGPQFIFQYYEKEERGRGNFPDRFSARQFPNYSSELNVNALLLGDSALYLCASSLEGSYEQYFGPGTRLTVT.

The chain carries TRBV19 and TRBJ1-1, with no clear D. Germline CDR1 reads LNHDA; CDR2 reads SQIVND (reference sequence). V gave up 5 bases and J gave up 1 base, with 8 bases separating them. The CDR3 sequence is 13 residues long. CDR3 nucleotides: TGTGCCAGTAGTGTTATTGGGAACACTGAAGCTTTCTTT. It yields the protein CASSVIGNTEAFF.

Notes on this clone: At the DNA level, this CDR3 is encoded by other sequences in the same sample as well. This chain joins TRBV6-4 and TRBJ2-1; TRBD2 aligns across 8 bases. CDR1 is MRHNA, CDR2 SNTAGT, per germline. J lost 0 bases, V lost 2 bases, and 0 bases had no gene match. The CDR3 has 15 residues. The DNA for the CDR3 is TGTGCCAGCAGTGACAGCGGGAGCTCCTACAATGAGCAGTTCTTC. Translated, it gives CASSDSGSSYNEQFF.

The chain is built from TRBV29-1 and TRBJ1-1; D gene ambiguous. V lost 7 bases, J lost 7 bases, and 13 bases lay in between. CDR3 length: 11 residues. Germline V gene lookup returns CDR1 SQVTM and CDR2 ANQGSEA. The chain's CDR3 is CSGREGLEAFF. CDR3 nucleotides: TGCAGCGGGCGGGAGGGCCTTGAAGCTTTCTTT.

The rearrangement joins TRBV13 to TRBJ1-3; 7 positions match TRBD1. V was clipped by 5 bases and J by 0 bases; unmatched bases: 4. The CDR3 has 15 residues. Germline V gives CDR1 PRHDT, CDR2 FYEKMQ (reference sequence). This CDR3 reads CASSRDRLSGNTIYF. Written as DNA, the CDR3 is TGTGCCAGCAGCCGGGACAGACTCTCTGGAAACACCATATATTTT. The variable domain in full, completed from reference TRBV13 and TRBJ1-3, reads AAGVIQSPRHLIKEKRETATLKCYPIPRHDTVYWYQQGPGQDPQFLISFYEKMQSDKGSIPDRFSAQQFSDYHSELNMSSLELGDSALYFCASSRDRLSGNTIYFGEGSWLTVV.

The chain is built from TRBV27 and TRBJ1-4; 11 bases line up with TRBD1. The CDR3 runs to 18 residues. Germline V gene data show CDR1 as MNHEY and CDR2 as SMNVEV (reference sequence). The V segment lost 5 bases and the J segment 2 bases; nucleotides outside the gene matches: 10. The CDR3 is CASSPNPGTGGTNEKLFF. The DNA of the CDR3 is TGTGCCAGCAGTCCCAACCCCGGGACAGGGGGGACTAATGAAAAACTGTTTTTT.

This chain uses TRBV30 with TRBJ1-2; D remains ambiguous. CDR1 and CDR2 (germline): GTSNPN, SVGIG (reference sequence). The CDR3 runs to 12 residues. V lost 2 bases and J lost 8, with 12 bases in between. The CDR3 sequence: CAWSKAAYGYTF. The CDR3 DNA reads as TGTGCCTGGAGTAAAGCCGCCTACGGCTACACCTTC. Filled out from reference TRBV30 and TRBJ1-2, the complete variable domain reads SQTIHQWPATLVQPVGSPLSLECTVEGTSNPNLYWYRQAAGRGLQLLFYSVGIGQISSEVPQNLSASRPQDRQFILSSKKLLLSDSGFYLCAWSKAAYGYTFGSGTRLTVV.